These T cell receptor beta chains were read from a single sample in a study of blood T cell repertoires in COVID-19. Assay: immunoSEQ multiplex PCR; the TCRdb copy retains only in-frame clones and omits some. This sample has about 210,000 clones, with 81% found just once. Sequenced sample: PBMCs or T cells enriched from blood (not recorded which). All receptors derive from a woman aged 45-65 years with acute COVID-19. The CDR3 runs from the conserved cysteine through the conserved F or W. A D gene is named only where the DNA matches it firmly. Clone size is not always given. Where it is, it says once, few, many or a class for expanded clones.

TRBJ2-3,-,TRBV5-1,TRBD2,CASSLATSDFTDTQYF,TGCGCCAGCAGCTTGGCCACTAGCGACTTCACAGATACGCAGTATTTT
TRBJ2-7,-,TRBV11-2,-,CASSSSGLLGEQYF,TGTGCCAGCAGCTCATCAGGGCTCTTAGGGGAGCAGTACTTC
TRBJ1-4,-,TRBV4-3,-,CASSLAFNEKLFF,TGCGCCAGCAGCCTAGCGTTTAATGAAAAACTGTTTTTT
TRBJ2-3,once,TRBV28,-,CASRLDPLTRDTQYF,TGTGCCAGCAGACTCGACCCGCTTACTAGAGATACGCAGTATTTT
TRBJ2-2,-,TRBV19,-,CASTDSINVGELFF,TGTGCCAGTACGGACAGTATCAACGTCGGGGAGCTGTTTTTT
TRBJ1-4,few,TRBV3-1/TRBV3-2,-,CASSQSNEKLFF,TGTGCCAGCAGCCAATCAAATGAAAAACTGTTTTTT
TRBJ2-4,few,TRBV5-4,TRBD2,CASSFMGGGENIQYF,TGTGCCAGCAGCTTCATGGGGGGGGGAGAAAACATTCAGTACTTC
TRBJ1-2,-,TRBV27,TRBD1,CASSFTGVANYGYTF,TGTGCCAGCAGTTTTACAGGGGTAGCTAACTATGGCTACACCTTC
TRBJ2-7,-,TRBV29-1,TRBD1,CSVSQGQSSYEQYF,TGCAGCGTTTCACAGGGGCAGTCCTCCTACGAGCAGTACTTC
TRBJ2-5,-,TRBV5-4,TRBD1,CASSSPGQGFRETQYF,TGTGCCAGCAGCTCGCCGGGACAGGGGTTTCGGGAGACCCAGTACTTC
TRBJ2-1,-,TRBV24-1,TRBD1,CATSDPRNRGKEFF,TGTGCCACCAGTGATCCCAGGAACAGGGGAAAGGAGTTCTTC
TRBJ2-1,-,TRBV3-1/TRBV3-2,-,CASSQDYGFRRVNEQFF,TGTGCCAGCAGCCAAGATTACGGATTCCGGCGGGTCAATGAGCAGTTCTTC
TRBJ2-2,-,TRBV2,-,CASTRRGLQNTGELFF,TGTGCCAGTACCCGACGAGGACTGCAGAACACCGGGGAGCTGTTTTTT
TRBJ2-1,-,TRBV5-1,TRBD2,CASSLSSGRFSYNEQFF,TGCGCCAGCAGCTTGTCTAGCGGGCGATTCTCCTACAATGAGCAGTTCTTC
TRBJ2-5,-,TRBV18,-,CASSPGLQETQYF,TGTGCCAGCTCACCAGGCTTGCAAGAGACCCAGTACTTC
TRBJ2-5,-,TRBV18,-,CASSPLRQETQYF,TGTGCCAGCTCACCATTGCGGCAAGAGACCCAGTACTTC
TRBJ1-1,once,TRBV7-9,TRBD1,CASSLEGAGGSEAFF,TGTGCCAGCAGCTTAGAGGGGGCTGGAGGTTCTGAAGCTTTCTTT
TRBJ2-2,-,TRBV24-1,-,CATTSGVRTGELFF,TGTGCCACTACATCGGGGGTCAGGACCGGGGAGCTGTTTTTT
TRBJ2-1,-,TRBV2,TRBD1,CASSEQGARNEQFF,TGTGCCAGCAGTGAACAGGGGGCGCGGAATGAGCAGTTCTTC
TRBJ1-6,-,TRBV6-2/TRBV6-3,TRBD1,CASSYFRGMDSPLHF,TGTGCCAGCAGTTACTTCAGGGGGATGGATTCACCCCTCCACTTT
TRBJ1-6,-,TRBV5-1,-,CASRLTGSDSPLHF,TGCGCCAGCAGATTAACAGGGTCGGATTCACCCCTCCACTTT